The rows below give T cell receptor beta chains drawn from one sample of a study of shared clonotypes between healthy human individuals. Measured with immunoSEQ multiplex PCR; TCRdb has only the in-frame clones, and not every one. The sample carries 800,000 to 950,000 clones, approximately 97% recorded once. The sequenced sample consisted of naive CD8+ T cells sorted from blood. These receptors originate from a man aged 25 to 45 in good health. Each CDR3 is given without its conserved first and last residue.

v_gene,j_gene,CDR3aa
TRBV5-5,TRBJ1-2,ASSFPGIYGYT
TRBV19,TRBJ2-7,ASSIATGYEQY
TRBV27,TRBJ1-4,ASSPSDRQGNEKLF
TRBV29-1,TRBJ2-5,SAASSGRSETQY
TRBV19,TRBJ2-7,ASSTTGAYEQY
TRBV7-8,TRBJ2-3,ASSYRGRGADTQY
TRBV4-3,TRBJ2-1,ASSQDSRGPNEQF
TRBV27,TRBJ2-1,ASTWDWLRGEQF
TRBV27,TRBJ2-5,ASGQGKTQY
TRBV11-2,TRBJ1-1,ASSLGRQGRDTEAF
TRBV6-1,TRBJ2-1,ASSEIRTNYNEQF
TRBV5-4,TRBJ2-7,ASSSVGQGLEQY
TRBV29-1,TRBJ1-1,SVTWTAEAF
TRBV9,TRBJ2-3,ASSGSPSTDTQY
TRBV11-2,TRBJ2-7,ASSLGPGEQY
TRBV29-1,TRBJ2-5,SVVRSGDYQETQY
TRBV7-9,TRBJ2-7,ASSFFPKPGQGIHEQY
TRBV11-2,TRBJ2-7,ASSLHRAYEQY
TRBV7-2,TRBJ2-3,ASSRFSTENTDTQY
TRBV10-2,TRBJ2-2,ASSENGRELF
TRBV5-1,TRBJ2-7,ASSPSWLLDEQY
TRBV6-5,TRBJ1-2,ASSLAESYGYT
TRBV27,TRBJ2-7,ASSPDVRYEQY
TRBV27,TRBJ2-3,ASSSRKTDTQY
TRBV29-1,TRBJ2-7,SVDVQGSYEQY
TRBV7-8,TRBJ1-4,ASSVEGTVATNEKLF
TRBV6-5,TRBJ2-7,ASSGTGDTVQY
TRBV25-1,TRBJ2-1,ASSDSGKGNEQF
TRBV9,TRBJ1-1,ASGLNTEAF
TRBV7-6,TRBJ2-7,ASSLGGDAYEQY
TRBV4-3,TRBJ2-1,ASSQVGWSNEQF
TRBV11-2,TRBJ2-2,ASNSVGLAGGTGELF
TRBV5-1,TRBJ2-1,ASSPRRLTTSGRINNEQF
TRBV4-1,TRBJ2-1,ASSQDEGNEQF
TRBV14,TRBJ2-7,ASSQPGLAGGKYEQY
TRBV27,TRBJ2-7,ATFQYEQY
TRBV5-6,TRBJ2-7,ASSLAHGPFEQY
TRBV7-9,TRBJ2-5,ASSLDVTEEETQY
TRBV11-2,TRBJ2-2,ASSLEGWAPGELF
TRBV10-2,TRBJ2-2,ASMAVVAGVGTGELF
TRBV5-8,TRBJ2-4,ASSPGGSQRIAKNIQY
TRBV18,TRBJ1-4,ASSPGIGAGEKLF
TRBV11-3,TRBJ2-1,ASSSEREGQNEQF
TRBV4-1,TRBJ1-2,ASSQGPRGDGGSYGYT
TRBV18,TRBJ1-3,ASSAEKTQGRIRNTIY
TRBV7-7,TRBJ2-7,ASSYLASYEQY
TRBV27,TRBJ1-2,ASSLSSGGYGYT
TRBV30,TRBJ2-7,AWVAGGVGEQY
TRBV27,TRBJ2-7,ASSLGNSYEQY
TRBV29-1,TRBJ2-1,SVEDRGRDNEQF
TRBV29-1,TRBJ2-2,SVEFTGDTNTGELF
TRBV5-1,TRBJ1-2,ASSLEGPEADGYT
TRBV7-8,TRBJ1-1,ASSWGAPLLDTEAF
TRBV5-5,TRBJ2-1,ASSVGESSYNEQF
TRBV29-1,TRBJ2-5,SVVMTGRLETQY
TRBV4-3,TRBJ2-1,ASSQELSAGGAPLDEQF
TRBV7-9,TRBJ2-7,ASSSTKDRRYEQY